This T cell receptor beta chain was sequenced in a study of T cells in Graves' hyperthyroidism and ophthalmopathy. The wider study: Before treatment of any kind, peripheral blood was taken at initial diagnosis. Study results and caveats: The blood repertoire included most of the expanded thyroid clonotypes above 0.001.

V gave up 6 bases and J gave up 16 bases, with 16 bases separating them. The CDR3 extends over 11 amino acids. When ophthalmopathy did not progress within 18 months, Graves' hyperthyroidism was considered stable. Hyperthyroidism, newly diagnosed and lasting under 2 months, affected patients aged 18 to 65. A few counts support this clonotype. Its antigen is currently unknown. Researchers took RNA transcripts and amplified the TCR beta CDR3 regions from them. The primer set for the first-round RT-PCR of the TCR CDR3 was HTBI. From the multiplex PCR reads, TCRdb called clonotypes with MiXCR, one entry per CDR3 protein. The sample carries around 300,000 distinct CDR3 sequences, more than 11% recorded once.

The specimen sequenced was blood. V gene TRBV12-3 or TRBV12-4 combines with J gene TRBJ2-1; either TRBD1 or TRBD2 may supply D (5 bases each). This receptor was taken from a woman between 25 and 40 years old with Graves' hyperthyroidism. The CDR3 is CASRTGLGTFF. The CDR3 DNA follows: TGTGCCAGCAGGACCGGACTGGGGACCTTCTTC.